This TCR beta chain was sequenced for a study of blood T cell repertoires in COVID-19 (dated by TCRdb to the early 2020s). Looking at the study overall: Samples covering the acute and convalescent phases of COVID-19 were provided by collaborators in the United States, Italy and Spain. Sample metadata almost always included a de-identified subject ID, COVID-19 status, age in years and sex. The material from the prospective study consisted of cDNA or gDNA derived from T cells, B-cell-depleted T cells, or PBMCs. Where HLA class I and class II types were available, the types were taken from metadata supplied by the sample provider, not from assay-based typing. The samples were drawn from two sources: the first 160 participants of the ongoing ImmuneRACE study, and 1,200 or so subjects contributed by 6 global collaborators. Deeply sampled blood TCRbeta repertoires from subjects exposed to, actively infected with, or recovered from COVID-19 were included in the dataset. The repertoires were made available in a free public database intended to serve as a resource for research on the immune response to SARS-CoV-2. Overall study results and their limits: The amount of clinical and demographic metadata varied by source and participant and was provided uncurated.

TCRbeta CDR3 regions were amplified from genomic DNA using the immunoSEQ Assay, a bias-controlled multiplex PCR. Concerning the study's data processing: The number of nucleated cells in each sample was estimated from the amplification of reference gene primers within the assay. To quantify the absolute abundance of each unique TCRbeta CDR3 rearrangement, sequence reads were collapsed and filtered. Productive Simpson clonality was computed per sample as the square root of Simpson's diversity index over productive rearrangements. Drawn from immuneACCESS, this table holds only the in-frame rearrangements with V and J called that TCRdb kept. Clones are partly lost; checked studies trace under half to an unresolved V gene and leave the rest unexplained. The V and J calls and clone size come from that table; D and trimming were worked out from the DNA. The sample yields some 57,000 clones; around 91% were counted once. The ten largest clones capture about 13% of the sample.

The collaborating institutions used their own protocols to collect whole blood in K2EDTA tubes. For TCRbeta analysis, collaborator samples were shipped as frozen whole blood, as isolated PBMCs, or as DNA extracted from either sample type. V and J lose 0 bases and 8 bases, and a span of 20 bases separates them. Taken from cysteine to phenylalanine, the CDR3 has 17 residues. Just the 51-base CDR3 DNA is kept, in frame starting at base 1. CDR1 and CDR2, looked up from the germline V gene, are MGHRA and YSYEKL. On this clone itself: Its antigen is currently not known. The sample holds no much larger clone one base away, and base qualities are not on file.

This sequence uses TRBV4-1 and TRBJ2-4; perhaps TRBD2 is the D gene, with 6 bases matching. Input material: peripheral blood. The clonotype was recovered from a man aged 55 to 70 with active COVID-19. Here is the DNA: TGCGCCAGCAGCCAAGAGGGGGGTGAGGGACCGCGAGACATTCAGTACTTC. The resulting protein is CASSQEGGEGPRDIQYF.